A selection of T cell receptor beta chains follows, all from one sample in a study of T cell responses to AZD1222 COVID-19 vaccine. Generated by immunoSEQ multiplex PCR, the TCRdb table keeps only in-frame clones and is missing some. The sample lists about 120,000 clones, about nine tenths seen once, with roughly a sixth in the top ten. Sequenced here: peripheral blood, sampled on day 0 of MenACWY control vaccination. These TCRs come from an adult in good health. CDR3s include the opening cysteine and the closing phenylalanine or tryptophan. The order of the fields is J gene, V gene, clone size, D gene, CDR3 DNA, CDR3 protein. The D gene is left open where the match is weak. A clone size is listed for some rows: how often the clone was seen (once, few, many), or a class if it is expanded.

j_gene: TRBJ1-2
v_gene: TRBV9
abundance: once
d_gene: .
CDR3nt: TGTGCCAGCAGCACAGGGAGCCCAGGTTTCTATGGCTACACCTTC
CDR3aa: CASSTGSPGFYGYTF

j_gene: TRBJ2-6
v_gene: TRBV9
abundance: once
d_gene: .
CDR3nt: TGTGCCAGCAGCGTATCTATGCACTCTGGGGCCAACGTCCTGACTTTC
CDR3aa: CASSVSMHSGANVLTF

j_gene: TRBJ2-7
v_gene: TRBV19
abundance: .
d_gene: .
CDR3nt: TGTGCCAGTAGCTCTATTGGGAACCCTCCTCGTGAGCAGTACTTC
CDR3aa: CASSSIGNPPREQYF

j_gene: TRBJ2-2
v_gene: TRBV5-5
abundance: .
d_gene: .
CDR3nt: TGTGCCAGCAGCTTGGATTTTTGGACTTCAGGGGAGCTGTTTTTT
CDR3aa: CASSLDFWTSGELFF

j_gene: TRBJ2-5
v_gene: TRBV5-5
abundance: .
d_gene: .
CDR3nt: TGTGCCAGCAGCTCAAATCAAGAGACCCAGTACTTC
CDR3aa: CASSSNQETQYF

j_gene: TRBJ2-7
v_gene: TRBV19
abundance: .
d_gene: .
CDR3nt: TGTGCCAGTAGAGCGAGTCGGGGGTCCTACGAGCAGTACTTC
CDR3aa: CASRASRGSYEQYF

j_gene: TRBJ2-7
v_gene: TRBV24-1
abundance: .
d_gene: .
CDR3nt: TGTGCCACCAGTGAGGCATTCTCCTACGAGCAGTACTTC
CDR3aa: CATSEAFSYEQYF

j_gene: TRBJ2-3
v_gene: TRBV23-1
abundance: .
d_gene: TRBD1
CDR3nt: TGCGCCAGCAGTCACCTCTTCCGGGACAGGGTCACAGATACGCAGTATTTT
CDR3aa: CASSHLFRDRVTDTQYF

j_gene: TRBJ2-5
v_gene: TRBV5-5
abundance: .
d_gene: TRBD1
CDR3nt: TGTGCCAGCAGCTTGGGGACAGGGCTTTCGGAGACCCAGTACTTC
CDR3aa: CASSLGTGLSETQYF

j_gene: TRBJ2-7
v_gene: TRBV2
abundance: .
d_gene: .
CDR3nt: TGTGCCAGCAGTGACCTTTCGGGCGGGGTCTACGAGCAGTACTTC
CDR3aa: CASSDLSGGVYEQYF

j_gene: TRBJ2-6
v_gene: TRBV18
abundance: .
d_gene: .
CDR3nt: TGTGCCAGCTCACGGGGCTCTGGGGCCAACGTCCTGACTTTC
CDR3aa: CASSRGSGANVLTF

j_gene: TRBJ2-7
v_gene: TRBV28
abundance: .
d_gene: .
CDR3nt: TGTGCCAGCAGTTTAGATTACGAGCAGTACTTC
CDR3aa: CASSLDYEQYF

j_gene: TRBJ2-7
v_gene: TRBV5-1
abundance: .
d_gene: .
CDR3nt: TGCGCCAGCAGTAAGTGGTCGGACTCCTACGAGCAGTACTTC
CDR3aa: CASSKWSDSYEQYF

j_gene: TRBJ2-1
v_gene: TRBV7-9
abundance: .
d_gene: TRBD1
CDR3nt: TGTGCCAGCAGCTTAGGCAGGGGGCTCTACAATGAGCAGTTCTTC
CDR3aa: CASSLGRGLYNEQFF

j_gene: TRBJ1-4
v_gene: TRBV30
abundance: .
d_gene: TRBD1
CDR3nt: TGTGCCTGGAGTGCTTGGACAGGGAGGGGAACTAATGAAAAACTGTTTTTT
CDR3aa: CAWSAWTGRGTNEKLFF

j_gene: TRBJ1-4
v_gene: TRBV9
abundance: .
d_gene: .
CDR3nt: TGTGCCAGCAGCGTGGGGGCTGCTAATGAAAAACTGTTTTTT
CDR3aa: CASSVGAANEKLFF